The TCR beta chain described here comes from a study of identical twins. Overall study results and limits: An excess of low generation probability was shown by twin-shared out-of-frame alpha sequences.

The germline CDR1 and CDR2 sequences are MNHNY and SVGAGI (reference sequence). With 7 bases removed from V and 1 base from J, the gap between germline ends came to 9 bases. The CDR3 sequence is 13 residues long. This clonotype has a count of ten or more. Its antigen is not known. TCRdb used MiXCR to reprocess the 5' RACE reads, holding one entry per CDR3 protein. The table records 1.5 million to 2 million distinct CDR3 sequences, around a third of them present only once. This receptor was obtained from a newborn girl in good health. The rearrangement links TRBV6-6 to TRBJ2-3; TRBD1 might be the D (5 bases). The sequencing sample was made of cord blood. CDR3: CASNGRGTDTQYF. The CDR3 DNA sequence: TGTGCCAGCAATGGCAGGGGCACAGATACGCAGTATTTT.